This T cell receptor (beta chain) was identified during a study of blood T cell repertoires in COVID-19. Study overall: The cDNA or gDNA used as material had been derived from T cells, B-cell-depleted T cells, or PBMCs.

Original analysis: Nucleated cell number was recorded as an estimate derived from reference gene primer amplification. Profiling relied on immunoSEQ multiplex PCR, and the TCRdb table lists in-frame clones only, not all of them. The V and J calls and clone size are taken from that table; D and trimming were inferred from the DNA. The sample carries some 80,000 clones, about 85% recorded once. Enrollment of patients from Seattle took place during active infection, with longitudinal follow-up. This CDR3 comprises 14 residues. Germline assignment: CDR1 LNHNV and CDR2 YYDKDF (reference sequence). V was shortened by 1 base and J by 2 bases, with 6 bases between the two germline ends.

The chain combines TRBV15 with TRBJ2-1; D remains unclear. The material sequenced was peripheral blood. This TCR derives from a man in his fifties or sixties with COVID-19, enrolled during active disease. CDR3 region: CATSRGRAYNEQFF. CDR3 nucleotides: TGTGCCACCAGCAGAGGCCGGGCCTACAATGAGCAGTTCTTC.